Listed below are T cell receptor beta chains from one sample, sequenced in a study of cytomegalovirus exposure and HLA in healthy donors. Using immunoSEQ multiplex PCR, the repertoire was profiled, and TCRdb retains in-frame clones only, with some absent. This table holds 55,000 or so clones, 80% to 85% found once. The sequenced material came from PBMCs. All receptors derive from a man aged 25 to 40 in good health and CMV-seronegative. Both conserved end residues are part of each CDR3. D genes are given only for firm matches. Only part of the rows carry a size: once, few, many, or a class if the clone is expanded.

j_call	v_call	clone_size	d_call	cdr3_aa	cdr3_nt
TRBJ2-6	TRBV25-1	.	.	CASRGGAGRENVLTF	TGTGCCAGCAGGGGGGGGGCGGGACGGGAAAACGTCCTGACTTTC
TRBJ2-5	TRBV28	.	.	CASSPPGRSGGTQYF	TGTGCCAGCAGTCCCCCAGGACGCTCCGGGGGGACCCAGTACTTC
TRBJ2-7	TRBV2	.	.	CASSVLDRSSYEQYF	TGTGCCAGCAGTGTTTTGGACAGAAGCTCCTACGAGCAGTACTTC
TRBJ1-2	TRBV19	.	.	CASSIDLLYGYTF	TGTGCCAGTAGTATAGATTTACTCTATGGCTACACCTTC
TRBJ1-5	TRBV5-8	.	TRBD1	CASSQGQGYQPQHF	TGTGCCAGCAGCCAGGGACAGGGGTATCAGCCCCAGCATTTT
TRBJ2-3	TRBV10-2	.	TRBD2	CASTRTSITDTQYF	TGCGCCAGCACTAGGACTAGCATCACAGATACGCAGTATTTT
TRBJ2-7	TRBV7-5	.	.	CARSPDRGHEQYF	TGTGCCAGAAGCCCGGACAGGGGTCACGAGCAGTACTTC
TRBJ2-1	TRBV6-6	few	.	CASTPSIGIWDNEQFF	TGTGCCAGCACCCCCAGTATCGGGATATGGGACAATGAGCAGTTCTTC
TRBJ1-2	TRBV6-5	.	.	CASSYAQDYYGYTF	TGTGCCAGCAGTTACGCACAGGATTACTATGGCTACACCTTC
TRBJ1-1	TRBV6-1	few	TRBD1	CASSPGGSTEAFF	TGTGCCAGCAGCCCAGGGGGGAGCACTGAAGCTTTCTTT
TRBJ1-2	TRBV5-6	once	TRBD1	CASSEPDRDYYGYTF	TGTGCCAGCAGCGAACCAGACAGGGATTACTATGGCTACACCTTC
TRBJ2-7	TRBV5-4	.	TRBD1	CASSFGQDLSYEQYF	TGTGCCAGCAGCTTCGGACAGGACCTCTCCTACGAGCAGTACTTC
TRBJ1-1	TRBV5-1	.	.	CASAQGFNAEAFF	TGCGCCAGCGCACAGGGTTTTAACGCTGAAGCTTTCTTT
TRBJ1-2	TRBV11-2	.	.	CASSLDQGSYGYTF	TGTGCCAGCAGCTTAGATCAGGGCAGCTATGGCTACACCTTC
TRBJ2-7	TRBV9	.	.	CASSVDLGRGYEQYF	TGTGCCAGCAGCGTAGACTTAGGGCGGGGCTACGAGCAGTACTTC
TRBJ2-5	TRBV5-1	.	TRBD1	CASSQQGAQETQYF	TGCGCCAGCAGCCAACAGGGGGCCCAAGAGACCCAGTACTTC
TRBJ2-3	TRBV4-1	.	.	CASTSDSSKRPQYF	TGCGCCAGCACCTCAGATAGTTCGAAGCGGCCGCAGTATTTT
TRBJ1-5	TRBV7-9	few	TRBD1	CASSLDLSGGTPQHF	TGTGCCAGCAGCTTAGATTTGTCAGGGGGTACGCCCCAGCATTTT
TRBJ1-4	TRBV7-8	.	.	CASSLEGAGEKLFF	TGTGCCAGCAGCTTAGAAGGGGCTGGTGAAAAACTGTTTTTT
TRBJ1-2	TRBV27	.	TRBD1	CASSLRQGANYGYTF	TGTGCCAGCAGTCTCCGACAGGGGGCGAACTATGGCTACACCTTC
TRBJ2-7	TRBV7-9	.	TRBD2	CASSLATSGSPYEQYF	TGTGCCAGCAGCTTAGCTACTAGCGGGAGTCCGTACGAGCAGTACTTC
TRBJ1-2	TRBV5-5	.	TRBD1	CASSFPGQGDYGYTF	TGTGCCAGCAGCTTCCCAGGACAGGGGGACTATGGCTACACCTTC
TRBJ1-5	TRBV6-1	.	.	CASSQAGAGQPQHF	TGTGCCAGCAGTCAAGCGGGCGCTGGTCAGCCCCAGCATTTT
TRBJ2-3	TRBV7-9	.	TRBD2	CASSSLTSGSTDTQYF	TGTGCCAGCAGCTCCTTGACTAGCGGGAGCACAGATACGCAGTATTTT
TRBJ2-3	TRBV19	few	.	CATLPQGTDTQYF	TGTGCCACACTGCCACAGGGCACAGATACGCAGTATTTT
TRBJ2-7	TRBV4-2	few	.	CASSQDLRQLEQYF	TGTGCCAGCAGCCAAGATCTCAGACAGTTGGAGCAGTACTTC
TRBJ2-1	TRBV5-1	once	TRBD2	CASSPGASGRDNEQFF	TGCGCCAGCAGCCCCGGGGCTAGCGGGAGAGACAATGAGCAGTTCTTC
TRBJ1-1	TRBV7-3	.	.	CASSLWGGANTEAFF	TGTGCCAGCAGCTTATGGGGGGGCGCAAACACTGAAGCTTTCTTT
TRBJ1-5	TRBV7-2	.	.	CASSTRAGSNQPQHF	TGTGCCAGCAGCACCCGGGCGGGGAGCAATCAGCCCCAGCATTTT
TRBJ1-1	TRBV18	.	.	CASSRRPGNTEAFF	TGTGCCAGCTCACGTCGCCCGGGGAACACTGAAGCTTTCTTT
TRBJ2-3	TRBV12-5	.	.	CASGNLKKQGLRGTDTQYF	TGTGCTAGTGGCAACCTAAAGAAACAGGGCCTCCGGGGCACAGATACGCAGTATTTT
TRBJ1-1	TRBV5-4	.	TRBD1	CASSLQGMNTEAFF	TGTGCCAGCAGCTTACAGGGGATGAACACTGAAGCTTTCTTT
TRBJ2-3	TRBV7-6	once	TRBD2	CASSSGLAGAGDTQYF	TGTGCCAGCAGCTCCGGACTAGCGGGAGCAGGAGATACGCAGTATTTT
TRBJ2-5	TRBV7-2	.	TRBD2	CASREGLAGKTQYF	TGTGCCAGCAGGGAGGGACTAGCGGGAAAGACCCAGTACTTC
TRBJ2-1	TRBV9	.	TRBD2	CASSVSSGSYNEQFF	TGTGCCAGCAGCGTATCTAGCGGGAGTTACAATGAGCAGTTCTTC
TRBJ2-1	TRBV5-1	.	TRBD2	CASSLGPGLGSSYNEQFF	TGCGCCAGCAGCTTGGGCCCCGGACTAGGGAGCTCCTACAATGAGCAGTTCTTC
TRBJ1-1	TRBV6-5	.	.	CASRWTVLGEAFF	TGTGCCAGCAGGTGGACAGTCCTGGGAGAAGCTTTCTTT
TRBJ2-1	TRBV5-6	.	TRBD2	CASSFQSGSVWNEQFF	TGTGCCAGCAGCTTCCAAAGCGGGAGTGTATGGAATGAGCAGTTCTTC
TRBJ2-7	TRBV7-9	.	.	CASSLVVSGNPLRYEQYF	TGTGCCAGCAGCTTAGTTGTTTCGGGAAACCCCCTCCGCTACGAGCAGTACTTC
TRBJ1-6	TRBV4-3	.	.	CASSPQQGSAPPLHF	TGCGCCAGCAGCCCCCAACAGGGTTCTGCGCCACCCCTCCACTTT
TRBJ1-5	TRBV4-2	.	TRBD1	CASSQTEGGRGLAQHF	TGTGCCAGCAGCCAAACCGAAGGGGGCAGGGGATTGGCCCAGCATTTT
TRBJ2-3	TRBV30	.	.	CAWSVLSGTRSDTQYF	TGTGCCTGGAGTGTACTAAGCGGGACAAGGTCGGATACGCAGTATTTT
TRBJ1-5	TRBV18	.	.	CASSPKASPGPQHF	TGTGCCAGCTCACCAAAAGCCTCACCCGGGCCCCAGCATTTT
TRBJ1-5	TRBV2	.	.	CASMPGPNQPQHF	TGTGCCAGCATGCCAGGGCCCAATCAGCCCCAGCATTTT
TRBJ2-1	TRBV6-4	.	.	CASSDGGGRDEQFF	TGTGCCAGCAGTGACGGGGGCGGGAGAGATGAGCAGTTCTTC
TRBJ1-1	TRBV29-1	.	.	CSVADTNTEAFF	TGCAGCGTTGCCGACACGAACACTGAAGCTTTCTTT
TRBJ2-3	TRBV7-9	.	TRBD2	CASSLELASTDTQYF	TGTGCCAGCAGCTTAGAACTAGCGAGCACAGATACGCAGTATTTT
TRBJ2-7	TRBV7-9	.	TRBD2	CASSATSGSSYEQYF	TGTGCCAGCAGCGCGACTAGCGGCAGTTCCTACGAGCAGTACTTC
TRBJ1-4	TRBV7-8	.	.	CASSPYSPLQATNEKLFF	TGTGCCAGCAGCCCTTACTCCCCCTTGCAGGCAACTAATGAAAAACTGTTTTTT
TRBJ2-3	TRBV29-1	.	.	CSVEASGDTQYF	TGCAGCGTTGAAGCCTCGGGGGATACGCAGTATTTT
TRBJ2-5	TRBV15	once	.	CATSSGVLPQETQYF	TGTGCCACCAGTTCGGGGGTTCTCCCCCAAGAGACCCAGTACTTC
TRBJ2-3	TRBV7-9	.	TRBD1	CASSVGTGGRTDTQYF	TGTGCCAGCAGCGTAGGGACAGGGGGTCGTACAGATACGCAGTATTTT
TRBJ2-5	TRBV7-6	.	TRBD1	CASSLGQYQETQYF	TGTGCCAGCAGCTTGGGACAGTACCAAGAGACCCAGTACTTC